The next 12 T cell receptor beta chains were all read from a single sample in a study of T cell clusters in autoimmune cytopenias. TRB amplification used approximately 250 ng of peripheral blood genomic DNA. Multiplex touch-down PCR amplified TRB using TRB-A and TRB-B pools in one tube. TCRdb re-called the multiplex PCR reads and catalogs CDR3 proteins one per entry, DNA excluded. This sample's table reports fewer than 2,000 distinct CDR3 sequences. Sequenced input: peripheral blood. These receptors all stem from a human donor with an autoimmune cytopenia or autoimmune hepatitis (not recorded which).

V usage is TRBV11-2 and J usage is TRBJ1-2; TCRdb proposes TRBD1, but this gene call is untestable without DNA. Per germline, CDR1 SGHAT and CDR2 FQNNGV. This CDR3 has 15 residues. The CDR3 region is CASSLVGGWGYGYTF.

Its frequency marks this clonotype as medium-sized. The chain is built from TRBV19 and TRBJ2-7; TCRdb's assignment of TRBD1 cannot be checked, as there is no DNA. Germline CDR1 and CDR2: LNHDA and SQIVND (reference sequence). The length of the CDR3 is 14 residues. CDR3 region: CASSQTGGGDEQYF.

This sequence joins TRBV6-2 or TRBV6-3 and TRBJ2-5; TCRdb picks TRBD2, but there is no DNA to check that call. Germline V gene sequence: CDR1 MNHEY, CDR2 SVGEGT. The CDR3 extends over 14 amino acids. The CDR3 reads CASSISGRMETQYF.

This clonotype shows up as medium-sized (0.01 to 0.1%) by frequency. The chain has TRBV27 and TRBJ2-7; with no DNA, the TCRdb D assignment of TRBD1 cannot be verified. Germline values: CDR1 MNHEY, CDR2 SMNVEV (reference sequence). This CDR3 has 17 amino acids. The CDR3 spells CASSFGQVNNLPYEQYF.

The CDR3 protein is CASSLHGTGNEQYF. The chain couples TRBV28 to TRBJ2-7; TCRdb gives TRBD1 as the D gene, but with no DNA this cannot be confirmed. The CDR3 loop spans 14 amino acids. Germline CDR1 MDHEN, CDR2 SYDVKM.

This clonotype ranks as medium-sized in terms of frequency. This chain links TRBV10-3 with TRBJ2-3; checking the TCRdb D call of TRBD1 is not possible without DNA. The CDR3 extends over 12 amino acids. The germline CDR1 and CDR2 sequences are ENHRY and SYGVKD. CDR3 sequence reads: CAISAQGFAQYF.

CDR3: CASSSRTSGRADNEQFF. This rearrangement joins TRBV7-7 to TRBJ2-1; TCRdb returns TRBD2, unconfirmable since there is no DNA. The CDR3 extends over 17 amino acids. Looked up from germline, CDR1 is SSHAT and CDR2 is FNYEAQ (reference sequence).

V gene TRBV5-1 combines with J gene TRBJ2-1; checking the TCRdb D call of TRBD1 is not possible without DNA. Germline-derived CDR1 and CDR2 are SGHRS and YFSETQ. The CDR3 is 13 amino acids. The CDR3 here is CASQRQGLNEQFF.

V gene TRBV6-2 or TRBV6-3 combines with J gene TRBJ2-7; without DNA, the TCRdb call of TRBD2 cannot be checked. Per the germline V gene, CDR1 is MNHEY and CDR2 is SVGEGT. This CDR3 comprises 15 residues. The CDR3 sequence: CATSLAGGTRDEQYF.

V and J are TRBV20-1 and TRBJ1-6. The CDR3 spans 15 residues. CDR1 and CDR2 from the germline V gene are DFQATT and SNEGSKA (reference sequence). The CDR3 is CSASGRLTLNSPLHF.

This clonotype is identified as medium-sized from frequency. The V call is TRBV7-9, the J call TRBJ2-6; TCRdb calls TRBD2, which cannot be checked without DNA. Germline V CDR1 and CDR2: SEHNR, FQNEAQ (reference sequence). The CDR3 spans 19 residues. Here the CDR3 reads CASSLIGSGKASGANVLTF.

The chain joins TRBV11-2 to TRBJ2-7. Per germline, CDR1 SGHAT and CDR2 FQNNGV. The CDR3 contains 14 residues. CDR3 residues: CASSIVGRRSEQYF. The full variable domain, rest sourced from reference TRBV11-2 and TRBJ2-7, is EAGVAQSPRYKIIEKRQSVAFWCNPISGHATLYWYQQILGQGPKLLIQFQNNGVVDDSQLPKDRFSAERLKGVDSTLKIQPAKLEDSAVYLCASSIVGRRSEQYFGPGTRLTVT.